This T cell receptor beta chain was documented in a study of STAT5B mutations in CD4+ large granular lymphocyte leukemia. Clones were read by immunoSEQ multiplex PCR, and TCRdb kept only the in-frame ones, dropping some. This table holds some 45,000 clones, 80% to 90% found once. Of note for this clone: No antigen is known for it.

This CDR3 is built from 16 residues. The V and J ends lost 4 bases and 0 bases respectively, with 16 bases between them. Germline assignment: CDR1 SGHRS and CDR2 YFSETQ. Study outcomes and limitations: No patients shared main leukemic clonotypes, though around 25% appeared at low frequency elsewhere. CD4-sorted patient repertoires seemed more clonal than healthy CD4+ repertoires.

The receptor was derived from a human donor in good health. Sample: CD4+ T cells from blood buffy coats. The chain links TRBV5-1 to TRBJ1-2; a weak D match, TRBD1 (6 bases). Here the CDR3 DNA reads TGCGCCAGCAGCCCCGGGCCCCGGGACACTAACTATGGCTACACCTTC. Its protein is CASSPGPRDTNYGYTF.